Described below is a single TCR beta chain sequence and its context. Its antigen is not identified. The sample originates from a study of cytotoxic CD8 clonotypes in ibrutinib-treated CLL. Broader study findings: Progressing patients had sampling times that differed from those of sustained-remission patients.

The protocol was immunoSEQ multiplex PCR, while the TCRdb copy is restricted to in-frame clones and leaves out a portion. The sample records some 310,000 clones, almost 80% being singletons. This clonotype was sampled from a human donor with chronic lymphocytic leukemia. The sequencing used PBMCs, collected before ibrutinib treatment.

CDR3 sequence reads: CASSLNVGGYTF. The CDR3 DNA is TGCGCCAGCAGCTTGAACGTTGGTGGCTACACCTTC. The chain carries TRBV5-1 and TRBJ1-2; no clear D. The CDR3 consists of 12 residues. The V gene's germline CDR1 is SGHRS and CDR2 YFSETQ. Trimming removed 1 base from V and 7 bases from J, with 8 bases in between.